Below are 24 T cell receptor beta chains sequenced from a single sample in a study of T-cell reconstitution after alpha-beta-depleted transplantation in children. A TCRbeta library incorporating unique molecular identifiers was prepared. Using its own MiXCR run on the PCR reads, TCRdb lists one record per CDR3 protein. This table has about 78,000 distinct CDR3 sequences, approximately 14% appearing once. The sequenced sample was PBMCs, mostly from graft donor cells, obtained 180 days after TCRalphabeta/CD19-depleted stem cell transplant. The origin of the receptors is a male patient aged 2-10 years who had a stem cell transplant for acute lymphoblastic leukemia, so the T cells may come from the graft donor.

The gene calls are TRBV18 and TRBJ2-6, with no clear D. Germline V gene lookup returns CDR1 KGHSH and CDR2 LQKENI. With 0 bases removed from V and 1 base from J, the gap between germline ends came to 13 bases. The CDR3 is made up of 18 amino acids. The CDR3 loop reads CASSPPISLNSGANVLTF. Written as DNA, the CDR3 is TGTGCCAGCTCACCACCGATAAGCCTGAATTCTGGGGCCAACGTCCTGACTTTC.

The V call is TRBV6-1, the J call TRBJ1-6, with a weak D call TRBD1 (6 bases). The CDR3 sequence is 15 residues long. V was shortened by 3 bases and J by 8 bases, with 14 bases between the two germline ends. CDR1 is MNHNS, CDR2 SASEGT, per germline. CDR3 in amino acids: CASSDPDRGYSPLHF. The CDR3 nucleotides are TGTGCCAGCAGTGATCCGGACAGAGGGTATTCACCCCTCCACTTT.

The J gene is TRBJ2-6, the V gene TRBV14, with D possibly being TRBD1 (6 bases). Germline values: CDR1 SGHDN, CDR2 FVKESK. V was clipped by 1 base and J by 0 bases, with 16 bases between them. The CDR3 extends over 19 amino acids. The CDR3 DNA reads TGTGCCAGCAGCCAAGCGGTACAGGGCAAGGGCTCTGGGGCCAACGTCCTGACTTTC. Encoded protein: CASSQAVQGKGSGANVLTF.

This clonotype was seen only a few times. This rearrangement joins TRBV7-9 to TRBJ2-1; the match to TRBD2 covers 8 bases. Germline V gene data show CDR1 as SEHNR and CDR2 as FQNEAQ (reference sequence). This CDR3 has 15 amino acids. V shed 5 bases, J shed 8 bases, and the junction held 11 bases outside the gene matches. CDR3 residues: CASSPRVAGRDEQFF. Written as DNA, the CDR3 is TGTGCCAGCAGCCCCAGGGTAGCGGGAAGAGATGAGCAGTTCTTC.

CDR3 DNA sequence: TGTGCCAGTAGTATGTTGGGACAGGGAAAAGATACGCAGTATTTT. This codes for CASSMLGQGKDTQYF. The rearrangement links TRBV19 to TRBJ2-3, with TRBD1 identical over 9 bases. Trimming took 3 bases from V and 5 from J; bases not matched to a gene: 6. This CDR3 is built from 15 residues. Germline V lookup: CDR1 LNHDA, CDR2 SQIVND (reference sequence).

This clonotype was seen a handful of times. This chain joins TRBV9 and TRBJ2-1; possible D gene TRBD1, 6 bases. The CDR3 sequence is 15 residues long. Germline CDR1 reads SGDLS; CDR2 reads YYNGEE. The V gene lost 4 bases and the J gene lost 5 bases, with 16 bases spanning the gap. In DNA form, the CDR3 reads TGTGCCAGCAGCACCCGACAGGTCACCCACAATGAGCAGTTCTTC. It is translated as CASSTRQVTHNEQFF.

This clonotype was observed a single time. The chain couples TRBV19 to TRBJ2-7; 9 nucleotides match TRBD1. J gave up 3 bases and V 5 bases, and 8 bases lay outside the gene matches. The CDR3 is 15 residues long. The germline V gene has CDR1 LNHDA and CDR2 SQIVND (reference sequence). This chain's CDR3 is CASSPRTGVNYEQYF. CDR3 in DNA: TGTGCCAGTAGTCCTCGGACAGGGGTCAACTACGAGCAGTACTTC.

There are a few counts of this clonotype. This chain connects TRBV3-1 to TRBJ1-2; 8 bases line up with TRBD1. In germline, CDR1 is LGHDT, CDR2 YNNKEL (reference sequence). The V gene end was trimmed by 4 bases and the J gene end by 8 bases; junction bases not matched to a gene: 15. CDR3 size: 16 residues. Here the CDR3 DNA reads TGTGCCAGCAGCCGCGAAACCTGGACAGGGAATGAGGGCTACACCTTC. Its translation is CASSRETWTGNEGYTF.

This clonotype showed up many times. The chain carries TRBV28 and TRBJ2-7; 7 nucleotides match TRBD2. This CDR3 comprises 15 residues. The V and J ends lost 5 bases and 2 bases, in that order; junction bases with no gene match: 9. From germline, CDR1 is MDHEN and CDR2 SYDVKM. CDR3 nucleotide sequence: TGTGCCAGCAGTCCCCGGACTAGTGGGGCCTACGAGCAGTACTTC. This sequence encodes CASSPRTSGAYEQYF. Full variable domain (remainder filled in from reference TRBV28 and TRBJ2-7): DVKVTQSSRYLVKRTGEKVFLECVQDMDHENMFWYRQDPGLGLRLIYFSYDVKMKEKGDIPEGYSVSREKKERFSLILESASTNQTSMYLCASSPRTSGAYEQYFGPGTRLTVT.

This chain connects TRBV27 to TRBJ1-1; possibly TRBD1 for D (5 bases). V was trimmed by 6 bases and J by 8 bases, leaving 13 bases between them. The CDR3 is 12 residues long. Germline CDR1 MNHEY, CDR2 SMNVEV (reference sequence). In nucleotides, the CDR3 is TGTGCCAGCAGGGCAGGGCAGATCGAAGCTTTCTTT. It specifies CASRAGQIEAFF.

V usage is TRBV9 and J usage is TRBJ1-2, with D possibly TRBD1 on 6 matching bases. V was pared by 4 bases and J by 7 bases, with 14 bases between. The CDR3 extends over 13 amino acids. Germline lookup yields CDR1 SGDLS and CDR2 YYNGEE. The CDR3 DNA reads TGTGCCAGCAGCCCGGACGGGGGCGGTGGCTACACCTTC. This codes for CASSPDGGGGYTF.

This clonotype was counted at least ten times. This chain connects TRBV4-3 to TRBJ1-2; TRBD1 agrees at 10 bases. Germline CDR1 is LGHNA and CDR2 is YSLEER. The CDR3 extends over 17 amino acids. The V gene end was trimmed by 2 bases and the J gene end by 2 bases; junction bases not matched to a gene: 8. Written as DNA, the CDR3 is TGCGCCAGCAGCCAAAATATGGCGGACAGGGGGAACTATGGCTACACCTTC. It yields the protein CASSQNMADRGNYGYTF.

The table lists this clonotype with many counts. This CDR3 reads CASSYYGGTEAFF. The CDR3 coding sequence is TGTGCCAGCAGTTACTATGGCGGCACTGAAGCTTTCTTT. The chain uses TRBV6-5 and TRBJ1-1; D call uncertain. Between the trimmed V and J ends, which lost 1 base and 4 bases, there was a span of 7 bases. CDR1 and CDR2 (germline): MNHEY, SVGAGI. The CDR3 runs to 13 residues.

This clonotype has only a few counts. The chain combines TRBV20-1 with TRBJ2-7; D is unclear. Trimming removed 0 bases at V and 3 bases at J, with 12 bases between. The CDR3 consists of 14 residues. Germline lookup yields CDR1 DFQATT and CDR2 SNEGSKA (reference sequence). The chain's CDR3 is CSARDLEVLYEQYF. The CDR3 bases are TGCAGTGCTAGAGATCTGGAAGTACTCTACGAGCAGTACTTC.

The chain links TRBV5-6 to TRBJ2-7, with D possibly being TRBD1 or TRBD2 (5 bases each). CDR3 length equals 14 residues. CDR1 is SGHDT and CDR2 is YYEEEE in the germline V gene. V shed 1 base and J shed 6 bases, with 14 bases lying between them. CDR3 DNA sequence: TGTGCCAGCAGCTTGAATGAGGGGATCCCCGAGCAGTACTTC. Protein product: CASSLNEGIPEQYF.

V usage is TRBV18 and J usage is TRBJ2-3; no firm D call. The germline V gene encodes CDR1 KGHSH and CDR2 LQKENI. V was trimmed by 8 bases and J by 0 bases, leaving 12 bases between them. The CDR3 consists of 14 residues. The CDR3 here is CASTKDPSTDTQYF. CDR3 DNA sequence: TGTGCCAGCACCAAGGATCCTAGCACAGATACGCAGTATTTT. Looking up the rest from reference TRBV18 and TRBJ2-3 gives the full variable domain: NAGVMQNPRHLVRRRGQEARLRCSPMKGHSHVYWYRQLPEEGLKFMVYLQKENIIDESGMPKERFSAEFPKEGPSILRIQQVVRGDSAAYFCASTKDPSTDTQYFGPGTRLTVL.

The DNA of the CDR3 is TGTGCCAGCAGCCCCCGACAGTCACCTTCCTACGAGCAGTACTTC. It codes for CASSPRQSPSYEQYF. The chain is built from TRBV14 and TRBJ2-7, with D possibly matching TRBD1 (5 bases). The germline V and J ends were trimmed by 4 bases and 1 base, with 14 bases remaining between them. Germline V gene sequence: CDR1 SGHDN, CDR2 FVKESK. CDR3 length: 15 amino acids.

The chain has TRBV28 and TRBJ2-7; D perhaps matches TRBD1 (5 bases). The CDR3 consists of 13 residues. Per germline, CDR1 MDHEN and CDR2 SYDVKM. Between the trimmed V and J ends, which lost 6 bases and 5 bases, there was a span of 14 bases. As DNA, the CDR3 is TGTGCCAGCAGGCCAAGGAACAGGAACGAGCAGTACTTC. It specifies CASRPRNRNEQYF.

This rearrangement joins TRBV7-9 to TRBJ1-5; TRBD1 might be the D (6 bases). The germline CDR1 and CDR2 sequences are SEHNR and FQNEAQ (reference sequence). The length of the CDR3 is 12 residues. Trimming shortened V by 5 bases and J by 9 bases, and 11 bases separated the two germline ends. The CDR3 DNA is TGTGCCAGCAGCCTGGGGGCAGGGCCCCAGCATTTT. Amino acid sequence: CASSLGAGPQHF.

This clonotype was detected many times. CDR3: CASSLQGNADTQYF. DNA for the CDR3: TGTGCCAGCAGCTTGCAGGGAAACGCAGATACGCAGTATTTT. The chain carries TRBV11-2 and TRBJ2-3; possibly TRBD1 for D (5 bases). The CDR3 is 14 amino acids. In germline, CDR1 is SGHAT, CDR2 FQNNGV. V lost 3 bases, J lost 4 bases, and 11 bases lay in between.

The sample holds a few counts of this clonotype. The rearrangement links TRBV9 to TRBJ2-3; the D gene is possibly TRBD1 (6 bases). Germline CDR1 SGDLS, CDR2 YYNGEE. Trimming shortened V by 3 bases and J by 2 bases, and 16 bases separated the two germline ends. This CDR3 is 16 amino acids long. CDR3 sequence reads: CASSEARTDLTDTQYF. The CDR3 DNA is TGTGCCAGCAGCGAGGCCAGGACAGATCTCACAGATACGCAGTATTTT.

The sample holds many counts of this clonotype. The V call is TRBV7-9, the J call TRBJ2-3; 8 nucleotides align to TRBD1. The germline V gene has CDR1 SEHNR and CDR2 FQNEAQ (reference sequence). The CDR3 runs to 12 residues. Germline trimming cut 6 bases from V and 10 bases from J; bases unmatched to any gene: 6. CDR3 amino acids: CASRGQGLAQYF. As DNA, the CDR3 is TGTGCCAGCAGAGGACAGGGCCTGGCGCAGTATTTT.

This clonotype showed up just a few times. The chain uses TRBV20-1 and TRBJ2-7; no definite D call. CDR1 and CDR2 (germline): DFQATT, SNEGSKA (reference sequence). This CDR3 comprises 12 residues. V was cut by 6 bases and J by 0 bases, with 9 bases left in between. In DNA, the CDR3 is TGCAGTGCCGCGACTTACTCCTACGAGCAGTACTTC. Protein sequence: CSAATYSYEQYF.

This clonotype has a handful of counts. The chain has TRBV20-1 and TRBJ2-1; the match to TRBD2 covers 9 bases. Germline V gene lookup returns CDR1 DFQATT and CDR2 SNEGSKA (reference sequence). The V and J ends lost 1 base and 4 bases, in that order; junction bases with no gene match: 14. The CDR3 totals 18 residues. The CDR3 is CSARVPSGISELYNEQFF. The CDR3 region has the DNA TGCAGTGCTAGAGTTCCTAGCGGGATCTCTGAGCTTTACAATGAGCAGTTCTTC.